Listed below are T cell receptor beta chains from one sample, sequenced in a study of blood T cell repertoires in COVID-19. Profiling relied on immunoSEQ multiplex PCR, and the TCRdb table lists in-frame clones only, not all of them. This sample carries roughly 250,000 clones, around 89% of them seen once, and the ten largest clones take under 0.95%. The specimen sequenced was peripheral blood. These receptors originate from a man aged 25-40 years with acute or convalescent COVID-19. The CDR3 runs from the conserved cysteine through the conserved F or W. A D gene is named only where the DNA matches it firmly. Where a row states a size, it is once, few, many or the class of an expanded clone; other rows omit it.

clone_size	v_call	j_call	d_call	cdr3_nt	cdr3_aa
NA	TRBV30	TRBJ1-5	NA	TGTGCCTGGAGTCTAACTCCGCGGTATAGCAATCAGCCCCAGCATTTT	CAWSLTPRYSNQPQHF
NA	TRBV15	TRBJ1-5	NA	TGTGCCACCAGCAGACCTAGACTGGACACCGATAGCAATCAGCCCCAGCATTTT	CATSRPRLDTDSNQPQHF
NA	TRBV9	TRBJ2-2	TRBD2	TGTGCCAGCAGCGTTACTAGCGGGGGGAACACCGGGGAGCTGTTTTTT	CASSVTSGGNTGELFF
NA	TRBV28	TRBJ1-1	NA	TGTGCCAGCAGTTCCCGGGGGGGGAACACTGAAGCTTTCTTT	CASSSRGGNTEAFF
NA	TRBV3-1/TRBV3-2	TRBJ2-1	NA	TGTGCCAGCAGCCGAGACCGGGGTTACAATGAGCAGTTCTTC	CASSRDRGYNEQFF
NA	TRBV5-1	TRBJ2-6	NA	TGCGCCTCAAAAGTCGTCCGGGGTGGGGCCAACGTCCTGACTTTC	CASKVVRGGANVLTF
NA	TRBV5-1	TRBJ2-7	TRBD2	TGCGCCAGCAGCTTAAAAGCGGGAGTCCCAGAATACACCTCCTACGAGCAGTACTTC	CASSLKAGVPEYTSYEQYF
once	TRBV6-5	TRBJ1-1	NA	TGTGCCAGCAGTTACTCTCGGGACACTGAAGCTTTCTTT	CASSYSRDTEAFF
NA	TRBV18	TRBJ1-6	NA	TGTGCCAGCTCCCCGGATGGACAGCCTAATTCACCCCTCCACTTT	CASSPDGQPNSPLHF
NA	TRBV28	TRBJ1-4	TRBD1	TGTGCCAGCAGTTTAGTCACGGGACAGGGAGGCGAAAAACTGTTTTTT	CASSLVTGQGGEKLFF
NA	TRBV28	TRBJ2-5	NA	TGTGCCAGCAGCCCAGGGATAGAGACCCAGTACTTC	CASSPGIETQYF
once	TRBV28	TRBJ1-5	NA	TGTGCCAGCAGTTTAGGGCCTCATCAGCCCCAGCATTTT	CASSLGPHQPQHF
NA	TRBV28	TRBJ1-1	NA	TGTGCCAGCCGCCTAAGGGGCAGGGAGGTAACTGAAGCTTTCTTT	CASRLRGREVTEAFF
few	TRBV5-1	TRBJ1-2	NA	TGCGCCAGCAGCAGTAAATCACCAGGACATAATGGCTACACCTTC	CASSSKSPGHNGYTF
once	TRBV30	TRBJ1-6	TRBD1	TGTGCCTGGAGGGGACAGATCAATTCACCCCTCCACTTT	CAWRGQINSPLHF
NA	TRBV28	TRBJ1-1	NA	TGTGCCAGTCAACTAAACACTGAAGCTTTCTTT	CASQLNTEAFF
once	TRBV28	TRBJ1-1	NA	TGTGCCAGCAGTTTGAGTTGGGAAGCTTTCTTT	CASSLSWEAFF
NA	TRBV4-2	TRBJ2-7	TRBD1	TGTGCCAGCAGCCCCGGGACAGAAGACGCCTACGAGCAGTACTTC	CASSPGTEDAYEQYF
NA	TRBV5-8	TRBJ2-1	TRBD2	TGTGCCAGCAGCCTGCGAGGGACTAGCGGGCCCGAGCAGTTCTTC	CASSLRGTSGPEQFF
NA	TRBV9	TRBJ2-5	TRBD2	TGTGCCAGCAGCTCTCCCTCCCGGGGAGGGGTAGAGACCCAGTACTTC	CASSSPSRGGVETQYF
NA	TRBV12-5	TRBJ1-4	TRBD1	TGTGCTAGTGGCTTCAGGGGGGCTAACGAAAAACTGTTTTTT	CASGFRGANEKLFF
NA	TRBV2	TRBJ1-5	NA	TGTGCCAGCAGGAAGGGTCAGGGCTCCGGTTTAGGGAATCAGCCCCAGCATTTT	CASRKGQGSGLGNQPQHF
few	TRBV19	TRBJ1-3	NA	TGTGCCAGTAGTATCGGACTGCTCTCTGGAAACACCATATATTTT	CASSIGLLSGNTIYF